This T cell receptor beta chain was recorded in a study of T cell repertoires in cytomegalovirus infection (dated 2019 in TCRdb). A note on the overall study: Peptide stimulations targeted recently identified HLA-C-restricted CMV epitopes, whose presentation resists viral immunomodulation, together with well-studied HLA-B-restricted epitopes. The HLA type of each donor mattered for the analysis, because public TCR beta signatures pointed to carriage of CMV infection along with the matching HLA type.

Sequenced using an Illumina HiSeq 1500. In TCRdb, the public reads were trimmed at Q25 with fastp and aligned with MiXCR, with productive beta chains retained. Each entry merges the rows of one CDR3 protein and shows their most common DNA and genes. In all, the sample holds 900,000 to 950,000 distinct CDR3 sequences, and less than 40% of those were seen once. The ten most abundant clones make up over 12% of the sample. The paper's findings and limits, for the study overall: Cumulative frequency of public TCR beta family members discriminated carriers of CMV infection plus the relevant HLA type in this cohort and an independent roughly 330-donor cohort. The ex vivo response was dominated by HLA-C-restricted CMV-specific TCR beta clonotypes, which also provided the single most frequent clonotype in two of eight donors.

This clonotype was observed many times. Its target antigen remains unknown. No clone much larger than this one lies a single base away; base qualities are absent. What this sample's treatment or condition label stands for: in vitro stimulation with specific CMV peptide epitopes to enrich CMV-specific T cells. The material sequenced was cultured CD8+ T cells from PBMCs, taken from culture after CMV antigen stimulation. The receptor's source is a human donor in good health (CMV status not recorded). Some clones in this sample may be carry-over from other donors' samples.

The CDR3 in this case is CATGHLLRGTDTQYF. Read as DNA, the sequence is TGTGCCACCGGTCACTTACTCAGGGGCACAGATACGCAGTATTTT. Rearrangement joined TRBV7-8 to TRBJ2-3; TRBD1 is a weak D gene call, 5 bases matching. Taken from the germline V gene, the CDR1 and CDR2 loops are SGHVS and FQNEAQ. Inclusive of the bounding cysteine and phenylalanine, the CDR3 is 15 residues long. The sequence is cut down to CDR3 DNA, 45 bases in frame from base 1. Cut back by 10 bases and 1 base, the V and J ends lie 18 bases apart.